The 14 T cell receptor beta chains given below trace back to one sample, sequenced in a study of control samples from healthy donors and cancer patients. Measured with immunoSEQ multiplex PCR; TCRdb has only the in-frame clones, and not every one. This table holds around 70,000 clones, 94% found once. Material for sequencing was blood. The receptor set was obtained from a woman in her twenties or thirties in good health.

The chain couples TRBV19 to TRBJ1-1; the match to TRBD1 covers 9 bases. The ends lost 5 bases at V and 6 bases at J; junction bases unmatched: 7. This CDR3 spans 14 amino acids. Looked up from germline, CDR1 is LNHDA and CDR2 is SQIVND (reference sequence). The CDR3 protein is CASSLGQGNAEAFF. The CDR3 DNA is TGTGCCAGTAGTTTGGGACAGGGTAACGCTGAAGCTTTCTTT.

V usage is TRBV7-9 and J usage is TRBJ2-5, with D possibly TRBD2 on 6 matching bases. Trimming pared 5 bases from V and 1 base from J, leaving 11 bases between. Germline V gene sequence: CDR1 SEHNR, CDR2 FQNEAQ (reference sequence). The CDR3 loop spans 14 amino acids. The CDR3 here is CASSPRGTQETQYF. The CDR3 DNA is TGTGCCAGCAGCCCGCGCGGGACCCAAGAGACCCAGTACTTC.

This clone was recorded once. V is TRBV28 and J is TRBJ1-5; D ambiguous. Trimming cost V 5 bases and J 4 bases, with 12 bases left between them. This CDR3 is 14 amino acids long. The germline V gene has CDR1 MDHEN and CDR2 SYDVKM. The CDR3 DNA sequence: TGTGCCAGCAGTCTCCGGACTTTTAATCAGCCCCAGCATTTT. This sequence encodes CASSLRTFNQPQHF.

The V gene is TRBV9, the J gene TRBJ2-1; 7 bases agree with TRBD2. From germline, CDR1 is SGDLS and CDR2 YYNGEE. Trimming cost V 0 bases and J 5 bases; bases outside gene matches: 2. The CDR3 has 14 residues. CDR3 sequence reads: CASSVGGGDNEQFF. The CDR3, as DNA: TGTGCCAGCAGCGTAGGCGGGGGAGACAATGAGCAGTTCTTC.

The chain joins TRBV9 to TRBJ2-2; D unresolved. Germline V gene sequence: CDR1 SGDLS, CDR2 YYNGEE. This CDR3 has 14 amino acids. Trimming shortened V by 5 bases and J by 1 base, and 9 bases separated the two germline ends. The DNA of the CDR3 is TGTGCCAGCAGAAGAGACCTGAACACCGGGGAGCTGTTTTTT. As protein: CASRRDLNTGELFF.

The CDR3 DNA reads as TGCGCCAGCAGCTGGCGCGGCGGGGGGGCGACGGAGACCCAGTACTTC. This encodes CASSWRGGGATETQYF. The chain joins TRBV5-1 to TRBJ2-5, with TRBD2 identical over 9 bases. V gave up 3 bases and J gave up 5 bases; unmatched junction bases: 11. Germline assignment: CDR1 SGHRS and CDR2 YFSETQ. The CDR3 has 16 amino acids.

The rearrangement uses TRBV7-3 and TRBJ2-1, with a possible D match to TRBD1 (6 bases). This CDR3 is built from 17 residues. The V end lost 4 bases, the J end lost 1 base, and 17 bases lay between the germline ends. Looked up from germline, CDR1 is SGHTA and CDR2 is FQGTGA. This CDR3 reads CASSSRGRALSYNEQFF. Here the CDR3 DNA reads TGTGCCAGCAGCTCCAGGGGACGGGCGTTATCCTACAATGAGCAGTTCTTC.

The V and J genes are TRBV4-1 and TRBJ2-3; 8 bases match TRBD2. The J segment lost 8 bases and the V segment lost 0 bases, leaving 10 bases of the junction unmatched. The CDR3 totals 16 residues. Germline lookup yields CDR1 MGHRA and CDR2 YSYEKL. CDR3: CASSQDDGGGTRTQYF. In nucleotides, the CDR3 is TGCGCCAGCAGCCAAGATGACGGCGGGGGGACACGTACGCAGTATTTT.

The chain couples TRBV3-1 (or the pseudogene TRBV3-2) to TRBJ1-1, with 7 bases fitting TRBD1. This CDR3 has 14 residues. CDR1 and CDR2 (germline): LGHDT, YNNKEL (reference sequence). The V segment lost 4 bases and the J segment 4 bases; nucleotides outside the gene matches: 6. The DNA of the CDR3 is TGTGCCAGCAGCCCCCTCTCAGGGGGCACTGAAGCTTTCTTT. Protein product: CASSPLSGGTEAFF.

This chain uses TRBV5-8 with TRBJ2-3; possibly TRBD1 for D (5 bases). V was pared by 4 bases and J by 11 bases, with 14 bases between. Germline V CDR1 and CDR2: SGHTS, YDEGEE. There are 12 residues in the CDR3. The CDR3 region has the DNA TGTGCCAGCAGCGGAACAGGCTACCTGCAGTATTTT. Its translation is CASSGTGYLQYF.

The CDR3 protein is CSVAVRQGNFFNYGYTF. As DNA, the CDR3 is TGCAGCGTTGCGGTAAGACAGGGGAACTTCTTTAACTATGGCTACACCTTC. This chain uses TRBV29-1 with TRBJ1-2, with 8 bases matching TRBD1. Germline values: CDR1 SQVTM, CDR2 ANQGSEA. The V gene end was trimmed by 4 bases and the J gene end by 1 base; junction bases not matched to a gene: 14. This CDR3 is built from 17 residues. The whole variable domain, remainder taken from reference TRBV29-1 and TRBJ1-2, is SAVISQKPSRDICQRGTSLTIQCQVDSQVTMMFWYRQQPGQSLTLIATANQGSEATYESGFVIDKFPISRPNLTFSTLTVSNMSPEDSSIYLCSVAVRQGNFFNYGYTFGSGTRLTVV.

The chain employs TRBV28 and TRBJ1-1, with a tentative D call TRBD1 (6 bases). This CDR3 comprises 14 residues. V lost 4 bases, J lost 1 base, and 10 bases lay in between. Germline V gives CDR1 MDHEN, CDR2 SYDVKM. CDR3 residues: CASSSGGQNTEAFF. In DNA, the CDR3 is TGTGCCAGCAGTTCCGGGGGGCAGAACACTGAAGCTTTCTTT.

CDR3 region: CATSDFREAGANVLTF. The CDR3, as DNA: TGTGCCACCAGTGACTTCAGGGAAGCTGGGGCCAACGTCCTGACTTTC. This chain links TRBV24-1 with TRBJ2-6; D possibly corresponds to TRBD1 (5 bases). Germline V CDR1 and CDR2: KGHDR, SFDVKD. This CDR3 is 16 amino acids long. V was clipped by 4 bases and J by 2 bases, with 11 bases between them.

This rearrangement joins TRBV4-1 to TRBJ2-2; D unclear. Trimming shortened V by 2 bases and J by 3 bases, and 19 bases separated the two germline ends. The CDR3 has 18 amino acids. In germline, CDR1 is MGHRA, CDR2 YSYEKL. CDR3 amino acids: CASSQPKSPAVDTGELFF. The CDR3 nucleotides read TGCGCCAGCAGCCAACCCAAGAGCCCCGCGGTGGACACCGGGGAGCTGTTTTTT.